One sample yielded the 12 T cell receptor beta chains listed below, sequenced in a study of chemoradiotherapy in HPV16-positive cancers. The method was immunoSEQ multiplex PCR; TCRdb's version includes in-frame clones alone and lacks a portion of them. Counted here are around 1,600 clones, 80% to 95% occurring once; the ten biggest clones make up around 6.8%. The sample consisted of tumor tissue, taken from a patient who underwent chemoradiotherapy. Receptor source: a human donor with HPV-associated anogenital cancer.

The CDR3 bases are TGTGCCAGTAGTGGCAGAACTTACAATGAGCAGTTCTTC. This translates into CASSGRTYNEQFF. The chain carries TRBV19 and TRBJ2-1; no reliable D call. Germline V CDR1 and CDR2: LNHDA, SQIVND (reference sequence). The CDR3 runs to 13 residues. The V end lost 5 bases, the J end lost 4 bases, and 9 bases lay between the germline ends.

The chain joins TRBV7-9 to TRBJ1-2; 10 nucleotides match TRBD1. This CDR3 region has 15 residues. Germline CDR1 is SEHNR and CDR2 is FQNEAQ (reference sequence). V lost 1 base and J lost 6; bases outside the gene matches: 5. The chain's CDR3 is CASSLDDRGQNGYTF. The CDR3 nucleotides are TGTGCCAGCAGCTTAGACGACAGGGGGCAAAATGGCTACACCTTC.

The rearrangement joins TRBV5-1 to TRBJ1-1; D is perhaps TRBD1 (6 bases). CDR1 and CDR2 (germline): SGHRS, YFSETQ. V was pared by 5 bases and J by 1 base, with 24 bases between. The CDR3 runs 18 residues. CDR3 residues: CASRYGQLTGQWNTEAFF. The DNA of the CDR3 is TGCGCCAGCAGATACGGACAGTTGACGGGGCAATGGAACACTGAAGCTTTCTTT.

The chain joins TRBV27 to TRBJ2-7; D gene ambiguous. Germline CDR1 and CDR2: MNHEY and SMNVEV (reference sequence). Trimming cost V 1 base and J 5 bases, with 12 bases left between them. The CDR3 has 14 residues. CDR3 in DNA: TGTGCCAGCAGTTTATTTCTGAACAGAAACGAGCAGTACTTC. Protein sequence: CASSLFLNRNEQYF.

The chain joins TRBV25-1 to TRBJ2-5; a weak D match, TRBD1 (6 bases). Per the germline V gene, CDR1 is MGHDK and CDR2 is SYGVNS. This CDR3 has 12 residues. Trimming cost V 6 bases and J 7 bases, with 12 bases left between them. CDR3 residues: CASRNRVGTQYF. DNA for the CDR3: TGTGCCAGCAGGAACAGGGTGGGGACCCAGTACTTC. The entire variable domain, with the rest obtained from reference TRBV25-1 and TRBJ2-5, is as follows: EADIYQTPRYLVIGTGKKITLECSQTMGHDKMYWYQQDPGMELHLIHYSYGVNSTEKGDLSSESTVSRIRTEHFPLTLESARPSHTSQYLCASRNRVGTQYFGPGTRLLVL.

The chain carries TRBV27 and TRBJ1-2; D gene unclear. Trimming took 3 bases from V and 3 from J, leaving 23 bases between them. This CDR3 is 18 amino acids long. The germline V gene has CDR1 MNHEY and CDR2 SMNVEV (reference sequence). The CDR3 coding sequence is TGTGCCAGCAGTTTTTTGACCCCGACCGATCCGGAGGACTATGGCTACACCTTC. It encodes CASSFLTPTDPEDYGYTF.

J is TRBJ2-2 and V is TRBV2, with a weak D call TRBD1 (5 bases). Trimming stripped 4 bases from V and 0 bases from J, with 9 bases between. The germline V gene has CDR1 SNHLY and CDR2 FYNNEI. CDR3 size: 15 residues. Here the CDR3 DNA reads TGTGCCAGCAGTGGACAGAGCGCGAACACCGGGGAGCTGTTTTTT. Protein product: CASSGQSANTGELFF.

This clone has more than one count but fewer than ten. V is TRBV18 and J is TRBJ1-1; 7 nucleotides match TRBD1. The CDR3 has 15 residues. The germline V gene encodes CDR1 KGHSH and CDR2 LQKENI. Trimming took 2 bases from V and 5 from J; bases not matched to a gene: 8. The CDR3 region is CASSPSSTGKTEAFF. The CDR3, as DNA: TGTGCCAGCTCACCATCTTCGACAGGGAAAACTGAAGCTTTCTTT. Complete variable domain (other parts from reference TRBV18 and TRBJ1-1): NAGVMQNPRHLVRRRGQEARLRCSPMKGHSHVYWYRQLPEEGLKFMVYLQKENIIDESGMPKERFSAEFPKEGPSILRIQQVVRGDSAAYFCASSPSSTGKTEAFFGQGTRLTVV.

The chain is built from TRBV6-1 and TRBJ1-2; possibly TRBD1 for D (5 bases). CDR1 MNHNS and CDR2 SASEGT come from the germline V gene. Trimming shortened V by 5 bases and J by 2 bases, and 15 bases separated the two germline ends. This CDR3 is built from 15 residues. This CDR3 reads CASSSDSRPNYGYTF. The CDR3 nucleotides are TGTGCCAGCAGTAGCGACAGCCGGCCAAACTATGGCTACACCTTC.

The chain couples TRBV5-4 to TRBJ2-7; D remains unclear. V was pared by 0 bases and J by 0 bases, with 4 bases between. Germline V gene sequence: CDR1 SGHNT, CDR2 YYREEE (reference sequence). The CDR3 runs to 13 residues. The CDR3 DNA follows: TGTGCCAGCAGCTTGGAGGCCTCCTACGAGCAGTACTTC. Its protein is CASSLEASYEQYF.

The chain links TRBV9 to TRBJ1-1, with unresolved D. Germline V gives CDR1 SGDLS, CDR2 YYNGEE. V was trimmed by 0 bases and J by 0 bases, leaving 12 bases between them. This CDR3 has 16 residues. The CDR3 protein is CASSVGDRPMNTEAFF. The CDR3 DNA reads as TGTGCCAGCAGCGTAGGGGATCGTCCCATGAACACTGAAGCTTTCTTT.

The chain recombines TRBV4-2 with TRBJ2-4; 11 nucleotides align to TRBD2. In germline, CDR1 is LGHNA, CDR2 YNFKEQ. The length of the CDR3 is 16 residues. With 0 bases clipped from V and 6 bases from J, the junction kept 4 bases outside the gene matches. This chain's CDR3 is CASSQDDTSGGNIQYF. CDR3 nucleotides: TGTGCCAGCAGCCAAGATGACACTAGCGGGGGAAACATTCAGTACTTC.